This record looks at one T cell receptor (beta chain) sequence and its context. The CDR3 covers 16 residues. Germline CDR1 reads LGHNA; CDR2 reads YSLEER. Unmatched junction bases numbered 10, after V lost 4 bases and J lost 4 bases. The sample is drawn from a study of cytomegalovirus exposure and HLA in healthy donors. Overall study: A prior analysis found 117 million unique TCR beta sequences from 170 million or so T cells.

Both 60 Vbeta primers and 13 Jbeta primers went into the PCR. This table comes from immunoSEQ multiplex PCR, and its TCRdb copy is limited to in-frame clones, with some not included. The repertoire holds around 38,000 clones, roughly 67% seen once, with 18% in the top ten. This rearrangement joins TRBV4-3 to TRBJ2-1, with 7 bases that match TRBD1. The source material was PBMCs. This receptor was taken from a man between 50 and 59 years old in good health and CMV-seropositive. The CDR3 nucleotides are TGCGCCAGCAGCCCCAGACAGGGTGGAGTGTACAATGAGCAGTTCTTC. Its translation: CASSPRQGGVYNEQFF.